This T cell receptor beta chain is drawn from a study of T-cell memory formation after mild COVID-19. 5'RACE with constant-segment primers yielded barcoded, UMI-tagged TCR alpha and TCR beta cDNA libraries. TCRdb called the 5' RACE reads again in MiXCR, with one record for every CDR3 protein. Found here are roughly 52,000 distinct CDR3 sequences, 9.5% of them singletons; the top ten hold about 1.1%. The source material was PBMCs or a T cell subset sorted from them (not recorded which). The source of this sequence is a man between 18 and 35 years old who had mild COVID-19 (a few samples of this study predate the infection). Cell type and time point are not known.

CDR3 amino acids: CSVDGGRGLSYEQYF. For the CDR3, the DNA is TGCAGCGTGGACGGGGGCAGGGGGCTGAGCTACGAGCAGTACTTC. The chain joins TRBV29-1 to TRBJ2-7; 8 bases match TRBD1. V shed 6 bases, J shed 3 bases, and the junction held 13 bases outside the gene matches. Germline V lookup: CDR1 SQVTM, CDR2 ANQGSEA. This CDR3 has 15 amino acids.